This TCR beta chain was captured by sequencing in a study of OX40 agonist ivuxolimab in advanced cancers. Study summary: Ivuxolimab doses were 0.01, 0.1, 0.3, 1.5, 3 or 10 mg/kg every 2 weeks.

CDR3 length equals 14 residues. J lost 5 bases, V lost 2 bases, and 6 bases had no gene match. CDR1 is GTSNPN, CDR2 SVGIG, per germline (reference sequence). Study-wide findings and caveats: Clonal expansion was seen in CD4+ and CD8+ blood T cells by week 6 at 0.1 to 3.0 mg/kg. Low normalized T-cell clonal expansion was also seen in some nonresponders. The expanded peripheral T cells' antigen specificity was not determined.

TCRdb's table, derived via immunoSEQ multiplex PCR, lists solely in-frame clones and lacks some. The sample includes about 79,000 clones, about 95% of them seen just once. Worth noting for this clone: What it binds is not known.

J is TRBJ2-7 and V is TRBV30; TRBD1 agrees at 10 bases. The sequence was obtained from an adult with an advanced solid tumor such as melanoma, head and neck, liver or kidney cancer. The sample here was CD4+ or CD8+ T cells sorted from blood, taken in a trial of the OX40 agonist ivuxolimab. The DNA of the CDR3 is TGTGCCTGGAGTTCGGGACAGGGGATCCACGAGCAGTACTTC. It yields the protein CAWSSGQGIHEQYF.